This TCR beta chain appears in the sequencing data of a study of blood T cell repertoires in COVID-19. Study overall: From the United States, Italy and Spain came samples of acute and convalescent COVID-19.

Assay used: immunoSEQ multiplex PCR; TCRdb lists only in-frame clones, some missing. The sample shows about 290,000 clones, roughly 89% of them seen only once. The CDR3 contains 16 residues. V dropped 0 bases and J dropped 2 bases, with 13 bases sitting between them. In germline, CDR1 is SGHRS, CDR2 YFSETQ. This TCR was recovered from a woman aged 40 to 50 who had recovered from COVID-19. The chain combines TRBV5-1 with TRBJ2-3; TRBD2 might be the D (6 bases). The sequenced sample was peripheral blood. CDR3 sequence (DNA): TGCGCCAGCAGCTTGGTTGGACTATCATACACAGATACGCAGTATTTT. Translation: CASSLVGLSYTDTQYF.